This T cell receptor beta chain was retrieved from a study of blood T cells in healthy people across ages. Study observations and caveats: Investigators treated diversity estimates from one million T cells as underestimates. Per-million-T-cell TCR beta diversity fell roughly linearly with age. Long-lived donors had more naive CD4+ cells and higher diversity than aged donors.

About this clonotype itself: What it binds is unknown.

A sample-barcoded 5' primer and a J-beta primer mix were used in a second PCR of roughly 7 to 12 cycles. MiXCR, applied by TCRdb to the 5' RACE reads, yields one record per CDR3 protein. Of roughly 680,000 distinct CDR3 sequences listed, 20% to 25% are singletons. The sample comprised blood. This sequence was found in a man in his 70s in good health.

The CDR3: CSASPGGAREKLFF. As DNA, the CDR3 is TGCAGTGCTAGTCCAGGGGGAGCAAGGGAAAAACTGTTTTTT. V and J are TRBV20-1 and TRBJ1-4; 7 bases agree with TRBD1. This CDR3 has 14 residues. Germline V CDR1 and CDR2: DFQATT, SNEGSKA (reference sequence). V gave up 3 bases and J gave up 8 bases; unmatched junction bases: 9.